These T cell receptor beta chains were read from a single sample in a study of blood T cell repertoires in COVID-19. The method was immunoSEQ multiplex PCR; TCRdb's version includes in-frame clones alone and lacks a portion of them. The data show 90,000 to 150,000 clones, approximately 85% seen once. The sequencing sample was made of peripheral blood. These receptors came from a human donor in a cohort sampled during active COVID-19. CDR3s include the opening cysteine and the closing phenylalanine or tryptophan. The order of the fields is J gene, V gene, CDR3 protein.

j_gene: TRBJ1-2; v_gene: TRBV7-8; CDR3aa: CASSSNRDRVLYGYTF
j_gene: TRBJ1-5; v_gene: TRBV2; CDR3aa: CASRLQYNQPQHF
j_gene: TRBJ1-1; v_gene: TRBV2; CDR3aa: CASRVGQLGTEAFF
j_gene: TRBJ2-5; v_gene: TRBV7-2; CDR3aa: CASSPRQGRQETQYF
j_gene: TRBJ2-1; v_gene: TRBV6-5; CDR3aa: CASSRSGGERTEQFF
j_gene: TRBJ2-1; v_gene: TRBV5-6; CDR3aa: CASWRQGYNEQFF
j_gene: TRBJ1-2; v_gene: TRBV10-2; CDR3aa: CASRKQGEAHGYTF
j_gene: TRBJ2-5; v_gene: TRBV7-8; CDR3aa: CASSFGSTETQYF
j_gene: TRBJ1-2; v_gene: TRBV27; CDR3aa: CASSLRTGVYGYTF
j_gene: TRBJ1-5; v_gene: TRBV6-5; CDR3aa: CASTFDRGWFQPQHF
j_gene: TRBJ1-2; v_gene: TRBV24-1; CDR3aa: CATSDLRDRVYSYGYTF
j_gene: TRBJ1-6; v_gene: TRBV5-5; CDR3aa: CASSLGGNNSPLHF
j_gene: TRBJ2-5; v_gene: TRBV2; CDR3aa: CASRRLLQGRQETQYF
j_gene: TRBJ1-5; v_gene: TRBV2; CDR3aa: CASSPDRGLQPQHF
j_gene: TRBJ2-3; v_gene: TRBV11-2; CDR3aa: CASSLGGWGLVADTQYF
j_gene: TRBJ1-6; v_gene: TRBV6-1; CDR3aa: CASSEQRNNSPLHF
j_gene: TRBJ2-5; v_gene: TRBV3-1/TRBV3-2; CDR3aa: CASSGGTPGETQYF
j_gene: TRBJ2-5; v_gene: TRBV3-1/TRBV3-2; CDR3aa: CASSQEAGGRETQYF
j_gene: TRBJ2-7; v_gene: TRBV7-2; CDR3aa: CASSLVPSSYEQYF
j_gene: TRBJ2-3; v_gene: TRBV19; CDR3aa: CASKDGTSGVSTDTQYF
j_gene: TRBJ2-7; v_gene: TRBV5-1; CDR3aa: CATKGQSSYEQYF
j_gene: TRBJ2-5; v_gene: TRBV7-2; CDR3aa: CASSLWQGASGETQYF
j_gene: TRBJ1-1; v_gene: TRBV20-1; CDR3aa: CSASRAGLEEAFF
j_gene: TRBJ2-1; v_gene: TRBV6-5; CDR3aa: CASSYGGRPYEQFF
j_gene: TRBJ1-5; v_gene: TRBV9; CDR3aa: CASSVGAGGNQPQHF
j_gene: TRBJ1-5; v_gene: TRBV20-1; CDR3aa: CSASDRGGQPQHF